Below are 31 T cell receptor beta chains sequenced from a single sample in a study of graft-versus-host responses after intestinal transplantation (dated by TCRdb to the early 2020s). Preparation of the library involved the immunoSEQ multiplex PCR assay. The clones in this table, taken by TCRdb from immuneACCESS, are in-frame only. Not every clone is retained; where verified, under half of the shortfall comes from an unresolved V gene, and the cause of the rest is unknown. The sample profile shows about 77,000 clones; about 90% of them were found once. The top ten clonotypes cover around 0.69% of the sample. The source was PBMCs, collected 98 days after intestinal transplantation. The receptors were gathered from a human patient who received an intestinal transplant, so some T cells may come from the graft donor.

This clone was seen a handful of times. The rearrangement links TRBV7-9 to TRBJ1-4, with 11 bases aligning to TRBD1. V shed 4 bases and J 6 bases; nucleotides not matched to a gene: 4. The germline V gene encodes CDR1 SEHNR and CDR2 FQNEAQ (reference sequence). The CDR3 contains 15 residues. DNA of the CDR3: TGTGCCAGCAGCTCGCCGGGACAGGGGGATGAAAAACTGTTTTTT. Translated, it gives CASSSPGQGDEKLFF.

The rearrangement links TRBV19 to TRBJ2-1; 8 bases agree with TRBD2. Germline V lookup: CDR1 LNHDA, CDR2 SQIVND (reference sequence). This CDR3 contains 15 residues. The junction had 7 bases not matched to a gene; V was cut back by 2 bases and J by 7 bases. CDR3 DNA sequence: TGTGCCAGTAGTATAAGCGGCGGGAGGAGGAATGAGCAGTTCTTC. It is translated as CASSISGGRRNEQFF.

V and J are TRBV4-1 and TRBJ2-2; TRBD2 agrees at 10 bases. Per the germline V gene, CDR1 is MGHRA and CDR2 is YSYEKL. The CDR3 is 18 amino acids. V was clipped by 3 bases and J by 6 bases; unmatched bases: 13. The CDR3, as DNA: TGCGCCAGCAGCCAGGGCGCTAGCGGGAGTTCCTCGGCCGGGGAGCTGTTTTTT. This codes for CASSQGASGSSSAGELFF.

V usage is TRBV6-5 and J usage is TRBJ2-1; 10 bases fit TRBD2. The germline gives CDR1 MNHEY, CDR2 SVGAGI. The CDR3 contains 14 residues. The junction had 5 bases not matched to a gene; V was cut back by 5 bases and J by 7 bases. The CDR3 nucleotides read TGTGCCAGCAGTCTCAGCGGGGGGGTAAATGAGCAGTTCTTC. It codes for CASSLSGGVNEQFF.

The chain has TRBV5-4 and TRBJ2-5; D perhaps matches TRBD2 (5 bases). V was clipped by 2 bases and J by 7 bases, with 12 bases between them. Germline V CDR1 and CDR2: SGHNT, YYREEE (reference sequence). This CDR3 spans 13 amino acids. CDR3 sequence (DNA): TGTGCCAGCAGCTTAAACGGAGGAGGGACCCAGTACTTC. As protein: CASSLNGGGTQYF.

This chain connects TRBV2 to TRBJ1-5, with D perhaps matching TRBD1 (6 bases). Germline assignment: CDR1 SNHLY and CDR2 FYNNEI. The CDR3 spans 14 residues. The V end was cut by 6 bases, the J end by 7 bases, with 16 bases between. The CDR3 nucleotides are TGTGCCAGCAGGGACAGCTTAGGGATACAGCCCCAGCATTTT. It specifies CASRDSLGIQPQHF.

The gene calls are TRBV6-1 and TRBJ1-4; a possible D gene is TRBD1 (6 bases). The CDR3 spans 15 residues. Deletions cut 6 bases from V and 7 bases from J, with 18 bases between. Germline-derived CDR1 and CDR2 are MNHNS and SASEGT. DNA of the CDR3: TGTGCCAGCAGAGGGTTGAGGGGAGGGGGTGAAAAACTGTTTTTT. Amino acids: CASRGLRGGGEKLFF.

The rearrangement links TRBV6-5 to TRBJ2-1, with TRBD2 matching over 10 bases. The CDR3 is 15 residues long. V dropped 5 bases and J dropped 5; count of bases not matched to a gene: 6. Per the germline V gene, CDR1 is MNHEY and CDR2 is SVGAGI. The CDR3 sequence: CASSTGTSVHNEQFF. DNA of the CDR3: TGTGCCAGCAGTACCGGGACTAGCGTACACAATGAGCAGTTCTTC.

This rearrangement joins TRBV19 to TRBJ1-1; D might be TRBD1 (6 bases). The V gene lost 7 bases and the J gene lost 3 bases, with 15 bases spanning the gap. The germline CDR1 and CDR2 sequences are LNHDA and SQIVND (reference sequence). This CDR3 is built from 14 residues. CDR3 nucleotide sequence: TGTGCCAGTACTCCCTACAGGGACGACACTGAAGCTTTCTTT. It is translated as CASTPYRDDTEAFF.

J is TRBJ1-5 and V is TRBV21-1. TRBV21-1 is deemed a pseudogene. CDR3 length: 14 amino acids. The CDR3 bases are TGTGCCAGCAGCAAATGTGGGGATTATCAGCCCCAGCATTTT. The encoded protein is CASSKCGDYQPQHF.

Here the CDR3 reads CASSLAGADRPYEQYF. The CDR3 region has the DNA TGTGCCAGCAGCTTGGCCGGAGCGGACAGGCCCTACGAGCAGTACTTC. The gene calls are TRBV5-5 and TRBJ2-7; TRBD1 agrees at 7 bases. The germline CDR1 and CDR2 sequences are SGHKS and YYEKEE (reference sequence). V was pared by 0 bases and J by 2 bases, with 8 bases of the junction left unmatched. The CDR3 is 16 residues long. Filled out from reference TRBV5-5 and TRBJ2-7, the complete variable domain reads DAGVTQSPTHLIKTRGQQVTLRCSPISGHKSVSWYQQVLGQGPQFIFQYYEKEERGRGNFPDRFSARQFPNYSSELNVNALLLGDSALYLCASSLAGADRPYEQYFGPGTRLTVT.

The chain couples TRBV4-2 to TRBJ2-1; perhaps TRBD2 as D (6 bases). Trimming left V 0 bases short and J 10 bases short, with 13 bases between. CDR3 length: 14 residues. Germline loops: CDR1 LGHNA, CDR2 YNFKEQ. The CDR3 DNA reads TGTGCCAGCAGCCAAGATCTGGGGGGAGGAGAGCAGTTCTTC. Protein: CASSQDLGGGEQFF.

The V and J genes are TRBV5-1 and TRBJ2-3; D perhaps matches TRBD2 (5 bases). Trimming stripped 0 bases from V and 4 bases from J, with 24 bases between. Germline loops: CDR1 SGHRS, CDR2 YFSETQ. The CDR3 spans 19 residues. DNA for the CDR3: TGCGCCAGCAGCTTGGGGGTCTTTCAATCGGGAACACATGCAGATACGCAGTATTTT. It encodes CASSLGVFQSGTHADTQYF.

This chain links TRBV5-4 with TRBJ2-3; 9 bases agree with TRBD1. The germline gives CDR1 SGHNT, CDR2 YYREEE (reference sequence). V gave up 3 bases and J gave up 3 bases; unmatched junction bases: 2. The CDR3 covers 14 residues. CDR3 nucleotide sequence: TGTGCCAGCAGCTCCGGGACAGGGACAGATACGCAGTATTTT. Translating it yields CASSSGTGTDTQYF.

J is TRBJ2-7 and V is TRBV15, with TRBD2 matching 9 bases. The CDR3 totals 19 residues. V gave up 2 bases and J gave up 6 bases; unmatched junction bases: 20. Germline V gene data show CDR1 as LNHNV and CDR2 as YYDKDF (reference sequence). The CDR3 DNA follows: TGTGCCACCAGCAGATTCCCGATAGCGGGAGTGTCGTCTGAGGGCGAGCAGTACTTC. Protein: CATSRFPIAGVSSEGEQYF.

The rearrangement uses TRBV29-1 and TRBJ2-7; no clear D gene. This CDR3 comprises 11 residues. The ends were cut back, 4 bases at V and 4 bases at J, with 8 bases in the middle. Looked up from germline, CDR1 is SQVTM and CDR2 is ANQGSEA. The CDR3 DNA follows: TGCAGCGTTGTATCCTTTTACGAGCAGTACTTC. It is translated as CSVVSFYEQYF.

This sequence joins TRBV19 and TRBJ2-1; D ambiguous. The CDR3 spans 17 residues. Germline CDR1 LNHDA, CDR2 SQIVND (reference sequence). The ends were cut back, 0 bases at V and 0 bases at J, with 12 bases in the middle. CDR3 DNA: TGTGCCAGTAGTATAGAGTGGGCCAGGAACTCCTACAATGAGCAGTTCTTC. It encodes CASSIEWARNSYNEQFF.

CDR3 protein: CAISGRGQEGSHYEQYF. The CDR3 DNA is TGTGCCATCAGTGGCAGGGGGCAAGAGGGATCCCACTACGAGCAGTACTTC. This chain links TRBV10-3 with TRBJ2-7; 8 nucleotides agree with TRBD1. The CDR3 is made up of 17 amino acids. Germline loops: CDR1 ENHRY, CDR2 SYGVKD. Germline trimming cut 4 bases from V and 3 bases from J; bases unmatched to any gene: 14.

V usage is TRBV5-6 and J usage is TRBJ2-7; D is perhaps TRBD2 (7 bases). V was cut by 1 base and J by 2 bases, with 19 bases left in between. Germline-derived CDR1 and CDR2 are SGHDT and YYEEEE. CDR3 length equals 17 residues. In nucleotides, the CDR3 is TGTGCCAGCAGCTTGCCCCATAGTGCGGGGGCCCCCTACGAGCAGTACTTC. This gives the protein CASSLPHSAGAPYEQYF. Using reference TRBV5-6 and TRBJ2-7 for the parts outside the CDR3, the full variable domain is DAGVTQSPTHLIKTRGQQVTLRCSPKSGHDTVSWYQQALGQGPQFIFQYYEEEERQRGNFPDRFSGHQFPNYSSELNVNALLLGDSALYLCASSLPHSAGAPYEQYFGPGTRLTVT.

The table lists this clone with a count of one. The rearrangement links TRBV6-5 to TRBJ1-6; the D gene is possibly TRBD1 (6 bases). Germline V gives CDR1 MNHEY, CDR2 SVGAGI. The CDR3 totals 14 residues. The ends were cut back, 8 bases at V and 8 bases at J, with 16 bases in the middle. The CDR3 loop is CASRFQGTDSPLHF. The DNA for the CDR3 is TGTGCCAGCCGTTTCCAGGGGACTGATTCACCCCTCCACTTT.

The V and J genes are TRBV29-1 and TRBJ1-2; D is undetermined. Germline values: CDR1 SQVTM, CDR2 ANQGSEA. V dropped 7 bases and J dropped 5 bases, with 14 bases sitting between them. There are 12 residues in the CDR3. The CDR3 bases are TGCAGCGCCGTATCCGTGGGGTATGGCTACACCTTC. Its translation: CSAVSVGYGYTF.

The DNA for the CDR3 is TGTGCCTGGAGCCCGGGACTAGCGGGAGAAAATGAGCAGTTCTTC. Translating it yields CAWSPGLAGENEQFF. The chain has TRBV30 and TRBJ2-1, with 14 bases fitting TRBD2. This CDR3 contains 15 residues. Germline trimming cut 3 bases from V and 7 bases from J; bases unmatched to any gene: 5. The V gene's germline CDR1 is GTSNPN and CDR2 SVGIG (reference sequence).

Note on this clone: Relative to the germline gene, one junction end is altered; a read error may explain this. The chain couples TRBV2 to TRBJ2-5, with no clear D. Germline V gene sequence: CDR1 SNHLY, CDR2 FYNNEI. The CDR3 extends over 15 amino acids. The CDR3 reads CASTEGITYQETQYF. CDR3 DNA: TGTGCCAGCACTGAAGGGATCACATACCAAGAGACCCAGTACTTC.

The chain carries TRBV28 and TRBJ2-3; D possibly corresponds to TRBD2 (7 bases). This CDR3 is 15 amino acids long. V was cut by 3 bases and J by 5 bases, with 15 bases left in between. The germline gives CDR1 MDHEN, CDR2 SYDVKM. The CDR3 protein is CASSFVGGAGDTQYF. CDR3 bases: TGTGCCAGCAGTTTCGTAGGGGGGGCGGGAGATACGCAGTATTTT.

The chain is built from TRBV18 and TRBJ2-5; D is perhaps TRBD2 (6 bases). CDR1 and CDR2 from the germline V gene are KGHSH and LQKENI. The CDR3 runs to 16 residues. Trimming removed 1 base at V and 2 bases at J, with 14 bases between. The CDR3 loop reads CASSPLSIAGQETQYF. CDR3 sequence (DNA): TGTGCCAGCTCACCACTCTCTATCGCGGGGCAAGAGACCCAGTACTTC.

The CDR3 DNA sequence: TGTGCCAGCAGCGTAAGCCCTCGGGAGGGGCCAATGAACACTGAAGCTTTCTTT. Its protein product is CASSVSPREGPMNTEAFF. The chain carries TRBV9 and TRBJ1-1; tentatively, D is TRBD1 (5 bases). The CDR3 spans 18 residues. Looked up from germline, CDR1 is SGDLS and CDR2 is YYNGEE. V gave up 1 base and J gave up 0 bases, with 19 bases separating them.

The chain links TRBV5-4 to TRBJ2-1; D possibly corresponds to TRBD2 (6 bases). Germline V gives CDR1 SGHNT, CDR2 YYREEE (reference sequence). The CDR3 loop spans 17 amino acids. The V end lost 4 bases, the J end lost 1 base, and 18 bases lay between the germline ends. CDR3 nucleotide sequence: TGTGCCAGCAGCCCTGGCATAGCGGTGGGGTCCTACAATGAGCAGTTCTTC. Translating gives CASSPGIAVGSYNEQFF.

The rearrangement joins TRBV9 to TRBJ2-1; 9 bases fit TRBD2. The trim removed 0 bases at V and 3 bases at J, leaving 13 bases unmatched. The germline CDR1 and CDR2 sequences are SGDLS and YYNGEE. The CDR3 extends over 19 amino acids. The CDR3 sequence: CASSVENGRGGRLYNEQFF. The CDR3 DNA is TGTGCCAGCAGCGTAGAAAATGGGCGGGGGGGCCGACTCTACAATGAGCAGTTCTTC.

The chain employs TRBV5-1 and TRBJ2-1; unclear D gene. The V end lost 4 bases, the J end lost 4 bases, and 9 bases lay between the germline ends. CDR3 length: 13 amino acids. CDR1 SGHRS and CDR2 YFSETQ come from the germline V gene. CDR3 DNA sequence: TGCGCCAGCAGCCACGAACCTTACAATGAGCAGTTCTTC. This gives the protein CASSHEPYNEQFF.

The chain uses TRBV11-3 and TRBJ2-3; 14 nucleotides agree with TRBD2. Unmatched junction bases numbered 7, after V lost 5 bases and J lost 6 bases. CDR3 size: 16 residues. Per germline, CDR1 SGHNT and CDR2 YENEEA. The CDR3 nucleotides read TGTGCCAGCAGCCCAAGGACTAGCGGGGGGCCTGATACGCAGTATTTT. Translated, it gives CASSPRTSGGPDTQYF. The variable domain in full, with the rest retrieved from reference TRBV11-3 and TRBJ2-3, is EAGVVQSPRYKIIEKKQPVAFWCNPISGHNTLYWYLQNLGQGPELLIRYENEEAVDDSQLPKDRFSAERLKGVDSTLKIQPAELGDSAVYLCASSPRTSGGPDTQYFGPGTRLTVL.

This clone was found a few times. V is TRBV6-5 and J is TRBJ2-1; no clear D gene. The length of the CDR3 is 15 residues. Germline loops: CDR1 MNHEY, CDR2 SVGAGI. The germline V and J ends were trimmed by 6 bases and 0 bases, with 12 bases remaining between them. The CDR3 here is CASSRRQSSYNEQFF. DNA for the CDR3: TGTGCCAGCAGCCGCCGTCAGAGCTCCTACAATGAGCAGTTCTTC.